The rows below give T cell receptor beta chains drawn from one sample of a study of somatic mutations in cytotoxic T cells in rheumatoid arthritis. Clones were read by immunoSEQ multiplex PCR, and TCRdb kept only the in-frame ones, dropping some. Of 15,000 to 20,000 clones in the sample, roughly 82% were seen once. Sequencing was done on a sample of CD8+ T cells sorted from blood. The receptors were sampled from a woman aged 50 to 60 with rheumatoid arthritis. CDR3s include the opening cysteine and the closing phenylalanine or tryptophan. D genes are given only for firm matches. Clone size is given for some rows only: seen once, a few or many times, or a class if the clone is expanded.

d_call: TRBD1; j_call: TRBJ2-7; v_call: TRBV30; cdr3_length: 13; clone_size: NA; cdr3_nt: TGTGCCTGGGGGACAGGGGTATCCTACGAGCAGTACTTC; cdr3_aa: CAWGTGVSYEQYF
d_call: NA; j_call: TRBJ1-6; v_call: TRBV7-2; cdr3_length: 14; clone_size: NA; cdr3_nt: TGTGCCAGCAGCTTTCACGGGGATAATTCACCCCTCCACTTT; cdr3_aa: CASSFHGDNSPLHF
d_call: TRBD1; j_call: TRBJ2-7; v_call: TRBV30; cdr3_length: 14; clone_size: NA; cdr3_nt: TGTGCCTGGAGTGTACTAGGACAGGCCTACGAGCAGTACTTC; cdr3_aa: CAWSVLGQAYEQYF
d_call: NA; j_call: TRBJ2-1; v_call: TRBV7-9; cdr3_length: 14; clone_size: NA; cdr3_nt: TGTGCCAGCAGCTTAGGCTCCAGGGGCAATGAGCAGTTCTTC; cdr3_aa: CASSLGSRGNEQFF
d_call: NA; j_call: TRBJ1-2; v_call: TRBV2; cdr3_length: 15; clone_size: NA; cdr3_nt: TGTGCCAGCAGTGAGACAGCCGGGGGGCACTATGGCTACACCTTC; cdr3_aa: CASSETAGGHYGYTF
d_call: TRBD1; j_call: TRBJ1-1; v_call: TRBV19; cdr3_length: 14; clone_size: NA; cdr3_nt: TGTGCCAGTAGTTACTCCGGGACAGGGCCTGAAGCTTTCTTT; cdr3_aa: CASSYSGTGPEAFF
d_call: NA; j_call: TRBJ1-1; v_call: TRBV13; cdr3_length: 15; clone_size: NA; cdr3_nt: TGTGCCAGCAGCTTAGGGGGGGGTGTTCCCACTGAAGCTTTCTTT; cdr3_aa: CASSLGGGVPTEAFF
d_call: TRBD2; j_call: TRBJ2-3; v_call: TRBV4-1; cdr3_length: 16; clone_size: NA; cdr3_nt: TGCGCCAGCAGCCAAGGGGGGACTAGCGTCACAGATACGCAGTATTTT; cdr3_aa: CASSQGGTSVTDTQYF
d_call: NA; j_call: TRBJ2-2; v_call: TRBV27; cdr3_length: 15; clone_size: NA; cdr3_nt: TGTGCCAGCAGTCAACTCAGGGAGAGGGCCGGGGAGCTGTTTTTT; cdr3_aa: CASSQLRERAGELFF
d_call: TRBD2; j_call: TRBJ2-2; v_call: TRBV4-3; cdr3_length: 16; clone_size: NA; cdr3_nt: TGCGCCAGCAGCCAAGGAGCGGGAGGGGACACCGGGGAGCTGTTTTTT; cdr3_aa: CASSQGAGGDTGELFF
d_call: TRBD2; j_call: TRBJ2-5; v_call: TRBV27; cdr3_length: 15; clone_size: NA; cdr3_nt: TGTGCCAGCAGTCAAACTAGCGGGGGTTCGGAGACCCAGTACTTC; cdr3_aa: CASSQTSGGSETQYF
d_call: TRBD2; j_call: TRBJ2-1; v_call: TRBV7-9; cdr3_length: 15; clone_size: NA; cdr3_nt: TGTGCCAGCAGCTTAGGTGGACTAGCCAACAATGAGCAGTTCTTC; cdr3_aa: CASSLGGLANNEQFF
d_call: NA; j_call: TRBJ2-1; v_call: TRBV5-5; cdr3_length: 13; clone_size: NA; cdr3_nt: TGTGCCAGCAGCATAATCTTCGGTGGGGGGCAGTTCTTC; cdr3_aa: CASSIIFGGGQFF
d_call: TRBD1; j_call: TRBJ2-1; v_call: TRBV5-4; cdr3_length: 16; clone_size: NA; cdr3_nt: TGTGCCAGCAGCTACACCGGGACAGGGCTAATCAATGAGCAGTTCTTC; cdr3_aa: CASSYTGTGLINEQFF
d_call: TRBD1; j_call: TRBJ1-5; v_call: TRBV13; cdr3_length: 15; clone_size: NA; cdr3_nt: TGTGCCAGCAGCTTGGGCAGGGGGGGCAATCAGCCCCAGCATTTT; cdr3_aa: CASSLGRGGNQPQHF
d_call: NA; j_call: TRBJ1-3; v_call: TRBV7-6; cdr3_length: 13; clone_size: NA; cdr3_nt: TGTGCCAGCAGCTGGGACTCTGGAAACACCATATATTTT; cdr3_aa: CASSWDSGNTIYF
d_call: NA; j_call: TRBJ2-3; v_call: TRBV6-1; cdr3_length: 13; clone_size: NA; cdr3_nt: TGTGCCGCCATCTCGGGGCTCACAGATACGCAGTATTTT; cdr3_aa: CAAISGLTDTQYF
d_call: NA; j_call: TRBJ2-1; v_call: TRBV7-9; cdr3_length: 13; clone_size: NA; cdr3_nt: TGTGCCAGCAGCTTTAGGGGACCGGATAAGCAGTTCTTC; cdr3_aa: CASSFRGPDKQFF
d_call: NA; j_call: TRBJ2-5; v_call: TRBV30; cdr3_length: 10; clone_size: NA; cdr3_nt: TGTGCCTGGGGCGAGGGGACCCAGTACTTC; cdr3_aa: CAWGEGTQYF
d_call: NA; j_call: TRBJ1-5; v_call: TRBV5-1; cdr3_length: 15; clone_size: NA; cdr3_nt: TGCGCCAGCAGCTTGACGGGGGGGGGAAATCAGCCCCAGCATTTT; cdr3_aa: CASSLTGGGNQPQHF
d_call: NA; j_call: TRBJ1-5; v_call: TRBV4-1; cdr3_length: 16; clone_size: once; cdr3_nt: TGCGCCAGCAGCCAAGATCTGGGACTGAACAATCAGCCCCAGCATTTT; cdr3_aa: CASSQDLGLNNQPQHF
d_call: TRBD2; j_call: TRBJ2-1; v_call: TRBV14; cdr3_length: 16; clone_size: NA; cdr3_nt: TGTGCCAGCAGCCAGGAACTAGCGCCCTCCTACAATGAGCAGTTCTTC; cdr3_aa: CASSQELAPSYNEQFF
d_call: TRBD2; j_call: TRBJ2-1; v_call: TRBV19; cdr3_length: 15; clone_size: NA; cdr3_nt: TGTGCCAGTAGTATAGATGGGACTAGCTACAATGAGCAGTTCTTC; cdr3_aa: CASSIDGTSYNEQFF
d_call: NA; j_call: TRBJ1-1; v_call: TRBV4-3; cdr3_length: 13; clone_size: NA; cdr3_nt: TGCGCCAGCAGCCAGACAGGGAACACTGAAGCTTTCTTT; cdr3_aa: CASSQTGNTEAFF
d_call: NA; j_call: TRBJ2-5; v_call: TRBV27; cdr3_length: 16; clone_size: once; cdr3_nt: TGTGCCAGCAGTTCCCAGACCACAGGATTCCAAGAGACCCAGTACTTC; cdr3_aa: CASSSQTTGFQETQYF
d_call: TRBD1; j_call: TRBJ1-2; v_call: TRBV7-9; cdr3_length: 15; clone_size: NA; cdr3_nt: TGTGCCAGCAGCCCTGGACAGGGCGCGGACTATGGCTACACCTTC; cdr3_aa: CASSPGQGADYGYTF
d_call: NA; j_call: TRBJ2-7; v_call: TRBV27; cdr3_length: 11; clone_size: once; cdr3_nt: TGTACAGCTGGAGGGACCTACGAGCAGTACTTC; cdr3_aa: CTAGGTYEQYF
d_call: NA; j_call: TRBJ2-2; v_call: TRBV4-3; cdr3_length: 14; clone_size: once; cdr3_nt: TGCGCCAGCAGCCATAAGGCGAACACCGGGGAGCTGTTTTTT; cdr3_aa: CASSHKANTGELFF
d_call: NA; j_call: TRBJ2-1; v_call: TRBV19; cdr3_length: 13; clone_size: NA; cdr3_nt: TGTGCCAGTAGTAGTCGGTCCTCCAATGAGCAGTTCTTC; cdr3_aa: CASSSRSSNEQFF
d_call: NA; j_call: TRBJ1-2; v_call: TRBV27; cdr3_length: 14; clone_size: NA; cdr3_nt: TGTGCCAGCAGTTTAACCGGACACCTTGGTGGCTACACCTTC; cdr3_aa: CASSLTGHLGGYTF
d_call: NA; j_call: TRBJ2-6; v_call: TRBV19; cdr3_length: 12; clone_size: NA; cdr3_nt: TGTGCCAGTACCGGGGGGGCCAACGTCCTGACTTTC; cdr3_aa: CASTGGANVLTF
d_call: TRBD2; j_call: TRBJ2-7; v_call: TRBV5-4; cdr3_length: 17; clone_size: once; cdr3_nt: TGTGCCAGCAGCTATGGACTAGCGGGGGGGAGACACTACGAGCAGTACTTC; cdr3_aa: CASSYGLAGGRHYEQYF
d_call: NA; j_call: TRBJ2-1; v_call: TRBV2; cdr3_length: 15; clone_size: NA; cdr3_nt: TGTGCCAGCAGTGAAGGGCAGGGGGGTATCCATGAGCAGTTCTTC; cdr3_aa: CASSEGQGGIHEQFF
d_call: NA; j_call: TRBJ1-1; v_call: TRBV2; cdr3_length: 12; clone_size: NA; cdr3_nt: TGTGCCAGCAGTGCGAGGGTTTCTGAAGCTTTCTTT; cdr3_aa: CASSARVSEAFF
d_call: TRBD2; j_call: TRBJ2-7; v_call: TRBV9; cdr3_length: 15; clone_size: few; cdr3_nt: TGTGCCAGCAGCGCAACGGGGCGGGAGGGCCGCGAGCAGTACTTC; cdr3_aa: CASSATGREGREQYF
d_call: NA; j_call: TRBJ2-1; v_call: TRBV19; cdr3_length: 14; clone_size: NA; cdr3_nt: TGTGCCAGTAGTATATTGTACCGTTCCAATGAGCAGTTCTTC; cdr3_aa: CASSILYRSNEQFF
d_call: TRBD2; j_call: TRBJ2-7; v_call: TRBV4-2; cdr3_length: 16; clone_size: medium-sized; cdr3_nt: TGTGCCAGCAGCCAAGGGACTAGCGGGGGCTCTACGGAGCAGTACTTC; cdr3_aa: CASSQGTSGGSTEQYF
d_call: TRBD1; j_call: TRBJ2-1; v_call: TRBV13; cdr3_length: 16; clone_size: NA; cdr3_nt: TGTGCCAGCAGACCAACCGGGACAGATCCCTACAATGAGCAGTTCTTC; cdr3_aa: CASRPTGTDPYNEQFF
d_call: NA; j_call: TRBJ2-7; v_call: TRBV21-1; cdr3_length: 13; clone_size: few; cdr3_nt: TGTGCCAAGGGGACAGGGAAGGCCTACGAGCAGTACTTC; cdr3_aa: CAKGTGKAYEQYF
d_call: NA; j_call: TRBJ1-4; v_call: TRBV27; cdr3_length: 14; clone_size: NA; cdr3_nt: TGTGCCAGCAGTTATGGGGCACCTAATGAAAAACTGTTTTTT; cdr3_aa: CASSYGAPNEKLFF
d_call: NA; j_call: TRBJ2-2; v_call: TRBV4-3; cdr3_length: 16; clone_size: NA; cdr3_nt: TGCGCCAGCAGCCAAGTGTCCGGGACGTTCACCGGGGAGCTGTTTTTT; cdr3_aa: CASSQVSGTFTGELFF
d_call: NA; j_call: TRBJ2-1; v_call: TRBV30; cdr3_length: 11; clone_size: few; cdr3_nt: TGTGCCTGGAGGGACTACAATGAGCAGTTCTTC; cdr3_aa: CAWRDYNEQFF
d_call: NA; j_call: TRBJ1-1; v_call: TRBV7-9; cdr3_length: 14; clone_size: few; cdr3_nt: TGTGCCAGCAGCTTAGCCCGTCCGCAAGCTGAAGCTTTCTTT; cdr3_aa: CASSLARPQAEAFF
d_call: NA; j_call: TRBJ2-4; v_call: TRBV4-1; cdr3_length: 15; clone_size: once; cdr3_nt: TGCGCCAGCAGCCAGATCTGGGACACCAAAAACATTCAGTACTTC; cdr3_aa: CASSQIWDTKNIQYF
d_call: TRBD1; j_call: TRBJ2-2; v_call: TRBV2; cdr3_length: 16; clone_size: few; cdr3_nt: TGTGCCAGCAGTGAGTCAGGGGGCGCGAACACCGGGGAGCTGTTTTTT; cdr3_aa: CASSESGGANTGELFF
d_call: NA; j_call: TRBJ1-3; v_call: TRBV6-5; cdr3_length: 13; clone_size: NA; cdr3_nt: TGTGCCAGCACCCCGGGAGGCGGAAACACCATATATTTT; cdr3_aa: CASTPGGGNTIYF
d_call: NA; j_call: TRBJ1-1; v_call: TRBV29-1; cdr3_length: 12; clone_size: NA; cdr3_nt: TGCAGCGCCGGTTCTGGTTACACTGAAGCTTTCTTT; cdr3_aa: CSAGSGYTEAFF
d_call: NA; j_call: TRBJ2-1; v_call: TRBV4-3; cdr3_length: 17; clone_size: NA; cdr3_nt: TGCGCCAGCAGCCAAGAGCTTAGCGAGAGCTCCTACAATGAGCAGTTCTTC; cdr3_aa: CASSQELSESSYNEQFF
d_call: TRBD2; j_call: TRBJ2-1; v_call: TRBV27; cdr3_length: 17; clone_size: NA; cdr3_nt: TGTGCCAGCAGTCAAGGGGGACTAGCGGGAGGGCACAATGAGCAGTTCTTC; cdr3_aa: CASSQGGLAGGHNEQFF
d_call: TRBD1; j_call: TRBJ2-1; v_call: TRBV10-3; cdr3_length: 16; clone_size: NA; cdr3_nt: TGTGCCATCAGTGAGTCGAAAGGGGGCATTCGAAATGAGCAGTTCTTC; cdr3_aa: CAISESKGGIRNEQFF
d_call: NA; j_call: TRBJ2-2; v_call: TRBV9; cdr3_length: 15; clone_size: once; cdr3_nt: TGTGCCAGCAGCCCTGGGGAGCTGAACACCGGGGAGCTGTTTTTT; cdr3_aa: CASSPGELNTGELFF
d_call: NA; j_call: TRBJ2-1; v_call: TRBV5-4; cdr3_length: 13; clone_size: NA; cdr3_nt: TGTGCCAGCAGCCCAGCGGATTACAATGAGCAGTTCTTC; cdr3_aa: CASSPADYNEQFF
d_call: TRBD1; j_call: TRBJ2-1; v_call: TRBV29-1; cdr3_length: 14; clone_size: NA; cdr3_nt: TGCAGCGTTGACCCCGGGGCAGGGGGCAATGAGCAGTTCTTC; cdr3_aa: CSVDPGAGGNEQFF
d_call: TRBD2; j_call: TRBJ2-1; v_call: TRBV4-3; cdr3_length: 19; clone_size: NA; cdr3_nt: TGCGCCAGCAGCCAAGTAATCCGGACTAGCGGCGACCCTTACAATGAGCAGTTCTTC; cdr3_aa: CASSQVIRTSGDPYNEQFF